This passage covers 21 T cell receptor beta chains from one sample sequenced in a study of blood T cell repertoires in COVID-19. Sequencing used immunoSEQ multiplex PCR; TCRdb keeps in-frame clones, though not all of them. The table shows fewer than 500,000 clones, with about 90% occurring only once. Sequencing was performed on PBMCs or T cells enriched from blood (not recorded which). Receptor source: a woman aged 18-29 years who had recovered from COVID-19.

This sequence joins TRBV18 and TRBJ2-3; TRBD1 matches 10 bases. This CDR3 has 16 residues. Germline values: CDR1 KGHSH, CDR2 LQKENI. V lost 3 bases, J lost 1 base, and 4 bases stayed unmatched. The CDR3 here is CASSPSDRGGTDTQYF. CDR3 nucleotides: TGTGCCAGCTCACCTTCGGACAGGGGGGGCACAGATACGCAGTATTTT.

The rearrangement uses TRBV19 and TRBJ1-1, with D tentatively TRBD1 (6 bases). Germline CDR1 is LNHDA and CDR2 is SQIVND (reference sequence). Deletions cut 7 bases from V and 1 base from J, with 10 bases between. CDR3 length: 13 residues. CDR3 DNA: TGTGCCAGTACTGTGACAGGGAACACTGAAGCTTTCTTT. This encodes CASTVTGNTEAFF.

The chain combines TRBV20-1 with TRBJ1-2; no reliable D call. This CDR3 comprises 11 residues. Deletions cut 6 bases from V and 8 bases from J, with 13 bases between. Germline assignment: CDR1 DFQATT and CDR2 SNEGSKA (reference sequence). CDR3: CSAHRMGGYTF. Written as DNA, the CDR3 is TGCAGTGCCCATCGAATGGGCGGCTACACCTTC.

The J gene is TRBJ1-2, the V gene TRBV5-5; D is perhaps TRBD1 (5 bases). Per germline, CDR1 SGHKS and CDR2 YYEKEE (reference sequence). The CDR3 is 15 residues long. V was trimmed by 4 bases and J by 4 bases, leaving 17 bases between them. The CDR3, as DNA: TGTGCCAGCAGCCTTCTAGGAGGGGAGGGCTATGGCTACACCTTC. This encodes CASSLLGGEGYGYTF.

The chain is built from TRBV4-2 and TRBJ1-1; D may be TRBD1 (6 bases). Germline-derived CDR1 and CDR2 are LGHNA and YNFKEQ. V lost 0 bases, J lost 2 bases, and 10 bases lay in between. The CDR3 covers 15 residues. The CDR3 bases are TGTGCCAGCAGCCAAGAAATAGGGGGTAACACTGAAGCTTTCTTT. Translating it yields CASSQEIGGNTEAFF.

J is TRBJ2-2 and V is TRBV5-4, with 10 bases aligning to TRBD2. The CDR3 is 17 amino acids. Germline CDR1 SGHNT, CDR2 YYREEE (reference sequence). Trimming removed 3 bases from V and 7 bases from J; junction bases left unmatched: 12. CDR3 residues: CASSSNPGLAKGGELFF. The CDR3 DNA reads TGTGCCAGCAGCTCCAATCCGGGACTAGCGAAGGGCGGGGAGCTGTTTTTT.

V and J are TRBV7-9 and TRBJ2-5, with 7 nucleotides matching TRBD2. There are 13 residues in the CDR3. Germline lookup yields CDR1 SEHNR and CDR2 FQNEAQ (reference sequence). V trimming: 7 bases; J trimming: 4 bases; junction bases outside the gene matches: 6. The CDR3: CASKGRVGETQYF. For the CDR3, the DNA is TGTGCCAGCAAGGGGAGGGTGGGAGAGACCCAGTACTTC.

The chain is built from TRBV6-5 and TRBJ2-7, with 8 bases identical to TRBD1. Germline values: CDR1 MNHEY, CDR2 SVGAGI. The CDR3 is made up of 14 amino acids. The V gene end was trimmed by 4 bases and the J gene end by 6 bases; junction bases not matched to a gene: 8. CDR3 sequence (DNA): TGTGCCAGCAGTTCAAACAGGGGGGATGGCGAGCAGTACTTC. Its protein is CASSSNRGDGEQYF.

The chain uses TRBV30 and TRBJ1-6; no reliable D call. This CDR3 is built from 11 residues. Germline assignment: CDR1 GTSNPN and CDR2 SVGIG (reference sequence). The V gene lost 4 bases and the J gene lost 14 bases, with 12 bases spanning the gap. The DNA of the CDR3 is TGTGCCTGGACGTTCGAGGGCACCCTCCACTTT. It specifies CAWTFEGTLHF.

The V and J genes are TRBV28 and TRBJ2-7; the D gene is possibly TRBD1 (6 bases). Germline CDR1 reads MDHEN; CDR2 reads SYDVKM. The V end lost 3 bases, the J end lost 1 base, and 13 bases lay between the germline ends. The CDR3 length is 15 residues. The DNA for the CDR3 is TGTGCCAGCAGTTTCTCGACAGGCGTATCCTACGAGCAGTACTTC. This translates into CASSFSTGVSYEQYF. The entire variable domain, with the rest obtained from reference TRBV28 and TRBJ2-7, is as follows: DVKVTQSSRYLVKRTGEKVFLECVQDMDHENMFWYRQDPGLGLRLIYFSYDVKMKEKGDIPEGYSVSREKKERFSLILESASTNQTSMYLCASSFSTGVSYEQYFGPGTRLTVT.

The genes are TRBV19 and TRBJ1-5; a possible D gene is TRBD1 (5 bases). Trimming stripped 7 bases from V and 9 bases from J, with 28 bases between. The CDR3 extends over 17 amino acids. Germline CDR1 and CDR2: LNHDA and SQIVND (reference sequence). CDR3 DNA sequence: TGTGCCAGTATGAACCCGGACAAAGGGGTATGGGGTTGGCCCCAGCATTTT. Translated: CASMNPDKGVWGWPQHF.

This chain connects TRBV7-8 to TRBJ2-1; 11 positions match TRBD2. This CDR3 comprises 15 residues. V lost 1 base, J lost 7 bases, and 3 bases stayed unmatched. The germline CDR1 and CDR2 sequences are SGHVS and FQNEAQ. The CDR3 DNA sequence: TGTGCCAGCAGCTTAGGTAGCGGGGGGGCAAATGAGCAGTTCTTC. Its protein product is CASSLGSGGANEQFF.

The count of this clone is one. J is TRBJ2-7 and V is TRBV13; 8 nucleotides match TRBD2. The CDR3 consists of 15 residues. Germline V lookup: CDR1 PRHDT, CDR2 FYEKMQ (reference sequence). V was clipped by 4 bases and J by 3 bases; unmatched bases: 8. In nucleotides, the CDR3 is TGTGCCAGCAGCTCCGGGACTAGGGGTTTCTACGAGCAGTACTTC. This encodes CASSSGTRGFYEQYF.

This chain joins TRBV29-1 and TRBJ1-2; a possible D gene is TRBD1 (6 bases). V was pared by 1 base and J by 8 bases, with 17 bases between. The CDR3 extends over 14 amino acids. Germline CDR1 SQVTM, CDR2 ANQGSEA. CDR3 sequence: CSVEAQGMEVGYTF. CDR3 in DNA: TGCAGCGTTGAAGCTCAGGGGATGGAAGTGGGCTACACCTTC.

The chain links TRBV2 to TRBJ1-4; D is unclear. This CDR3 is built from 16 residues. Trimming left V 6 bases short and J 1 base short, with 15 bases between. Germline-derived CDR1 and CDR2 are SNHLY and FYNNEI. The CDR3 sequence is CASRREPRGTNEKLFF. CDR3 DNA: TGTGCCAGCAGGCGGGAGCCGCGGGGAACTAATGAAAAACTGTTTTTT.

The chain employs TRBV2 and TRBJ2-5; D is possibly TRBD2 (5 bases). V lost 3 bases and J lost 6, with 8 bases in between. The CDR3 extends over 12 amino acids. Germline CDR1 is SNHLY and CDR2 is FYNNEI. The DNA for the CDR3 is TGTGCCAGCAGTGAGAGGGTAAAGACCCAGTACTTC. Amino acids: CASSERVKTQYF.

The chain has TRBV10-3 and TRBJ2-1; TRBD2 aligns across 7 bases. This CDR3 has 17 residues. After removal of 0 bases from V and 2 bases from J, the junction contained 7 bases not matched to a gene. The germline V gene encodes CDR1 ENHRY and CDR2 SYGVKD. As DNA, the CDR3 is TGTGCCATCAGTGAGTCGAACAGCGGGGTTGCCTACAATGAGCAGTTCTTC. Translating it yields CAISESNSGVAYNEQFF.

The J gene is TRBJ1-5, the V gene TRBV12-3 or TRBV12-4; 9 bases align to TRBD1. This CDR3 is 13 amino acids long. V trimming: 6 bases; J trimming: 7 bases; junction bases outside the gene matches: 4. DNA of the CDR3: TGTGCCAGCAGATATACAGGGGGCCAGCCCCAGCATTTT. Translating gives CASRYTGGQPQHF.

The V and J genes are TRBV13 and TRBJ1-3, with 9 bases matching TRBD1. The CDR3 has 17 residues. J lost 2 bases, V lost 3 bases, and 8 bases had no gene match. Germline V gene data show CDR1 as PRHDT and CDR2 as FYEKMQ (reference sequence). CDR3 amino acids: CASSFGQGTYTGNTIYF. The CDR3 region has the DNA TGTGCCAGCAGCTTCGGACAGGGGACATACACTGGAAACACCATATATTTT.

The chain combines TRBV4-1 with TRBJ2-2, with 8 bases identical to TRBD1. Germline-derived CDR1 and CDR2 are MGHRA and YSYEKL. This CDR3 region has 13 residues. With V trimmed by 0 bases and J by 15 bases, 6 bases remained unmatched. The CDR3 coding sequence is TGCGCCAGCAGCCAAGAGGTGGACAGGGAAGTGTTTTTT. This sequence encodes CASSQEVDREVFF.

The chain recombines TRBV6-5 with TRBJ1-2; 8 positions match TRBD1. Germline lookup yields CDR1 MNHEY and CDR2 SVGAGI. V lost 6 bases, J lost 7 bases, and 7 bases stayed unmatched. This CDR3 comprises 13 residues. DNA for the CDR3: TGTGCCAGCAGCGAGTTACAGGGGGTTGGCTACACCTTC. Amino acids: CASSELQGVGYTF.